These 16 T cell receptor beta chains were all obtained from the same sample, sequenced in a study of cytomegalovirus exposure and HLA in healthy donors. The table came from immunoSEQ multiplex PCR; TCRdb's copy has only in-frame clones and leaves some out. The profile covers approximately 170,000 clones, with around four fifths appearing a single time and approximately 2% taken by the ten largest. Sequencing was carried out using PBMCs. Receptor source: a man aged 30 to 45 in good health and CMV-seropositive.

By its share, this clone is medium-sized (0.01 to 0.1%). This chain links TRBV5-4 with TRBJ2-5; 12 bases map to TRBD2. The V gene's germline CDR1 is SGHNT and CDR2 YYREEE (reference sequence). The CDR3 consists of 15 residues. The V and J ends lost 3 bases and 5 bases, in that order; junction bases with no gene match: 5. CDR3 residues: CASSSSGGAAETQYF. Written as DNA, the CDR3 is TGTGCCAGCAGCTCTAGCGGGGGGGCCGCGGAGACCCAGTACTTC.

A few counts support this clone. The gene calls are TRBV4-1 and TRBJ2-3; D unclear. The V end lost 0 bases, the J end lost 4 bases, and 14 bases lay between the germline ends. CDR1 is MGHRA and CDR2 is YSYEKL in the germline V gene. The CDR3 has 16 amino acids. CDR3 sequence reads: CASSQELRMYADTQYF. In DNA form, the CDR3 reads TGCGCCAGCAGCCAAGAACTGAGGATGTATGCAGATACGCAGTATTTT.

This rearrangement joins TRBV9 to TRBJ2-7; 16 positions agree with TRBD2. The CDR3 spans 16 residues. V trimming: 4 bases; J trimming: 5 bases; junction bases outside the gene matches: 6. CDR1 is SGDLS and CDR2 is YYNGEE in the germline V gene. The CDR3 nucleotides read TGTGCCAGCAGCCTCGGGACTAGCGGGGGGGGCCACGAGCAGTACTTC. As protein: CASSLGTSGGGHEQYF. Full variable domain (outside the CDR3, taken from reference TRBV9 and TRBJ2-7): DSGVTQTPKHLITATGQRVTLRCSPRSGDLSVYWYQQSLDQGLQFLIQYYNGEERAKGNILERFSAQQFPDLHSELNLSSLELGDSALYFCASSLGTSGGGHEQYFGPGTRLTVT.

The chain recombines TRBV9 with TRBJ2-5, with D tentatively TRBD1 (6 bases). This CDR3 is built from 14 residues. The V end was cut by 3 bases, the J end by 3 bases, with 12 bases between. Germline V gene sequence: CDR1 SGDLS, CDR2 YYNGEE. CDR3 nucleotides: TGTGCCAGCAGCGCCGGGGACACAAAAGAGACCCAGTACTTC. Translation gives CASSAGDTKETQYF. The full variable domain, in which reference TRBV9 and TRBJ2-5 provide the parts outside the CDR3, is DSGVTQTPKHLITATGQRVTLRCSPRSGDLSVYWYQQSLDQGLQFLIQYYNGEERAKGNILERFSAQQFPDLHSELNLSSLELGDSALYFCASSAGDTKETQYFGPGTRLLVL.

This clone is a singleton in its sample. For the CDR3, the DNA is TGTGCCAGCAGCGTAGGAGGGCCCCCCTACGAGCAGTACTTC. As protein: CASSVGGPPYEQYF. The chain links TRBV9 to TRBJ2-7, with TRBD2 as a possible D gene (5 bases). Germline V gene lookup returns CDR1 SGDLS and CDR2 YYNGEE. CDR3 size: 14 residues. Deletions cut 0 bases from V and 2 bases from J, with 9 bases between.

V and J are TRBV5-1 and TRBJ2-7; 10 bases agree with TRBD1. The trim removed 3 bases at V and 7 bases at J, leaving 7 bases unmatched. Germline V gene sequence: CDR1 SGHRS, CDR2 YFSETQ. CDR3 size: 14 residues. CDR3 region: CASSSLDRGDEQYF. The CDR3 nucleotides read TGCGCCAGCAGCTCCCTGGACAGGGGGGATGAGCAGTACTTC. The whole variable domain, filled in from reference TRBV5-1 and TRBJ2-7, reads KAGVTQTPRYLIKTRGQQVTLSCSPISGHRSVSWYQQTPGQGLQFLFEYFSETQRNKGNFPGRFSGRQFSNSRSEMNVSTLELGDSALYLCASSSLDRGDEQYFGPGTRLTVT.

The chain links TRBV7-6 to TRBJ2-3; no reliable D call. This CDR3 comprises 14 residues. Germline V gene sequence: CDR1 SGHVS, CDR2 FNYEAQ. V shed 6 bases and J shed 9 bases, with 19 bases lying between them. The chain's CDR3 is CASSSSPAQITQYF. DNA of the CDR3: TGTGCCAGCAGTTCCAGCCCCGCACAGATAACGCAGTATTTT.

This clone came up once. The chain employs TRBV11-3 and TRBJ2-3, with D perhaps matching TRBD2 (6 bases). This CDR3 comprises 14 residues. CDR1 SGHNT and CDR2 YENEEA come from the germline V gene. Trimming took 6 bases from V and 0 from J, leaving 10 bases between them. CDR3 DNA: TGTGCCAGCAGAGGGGACTCCAGCACAGATACGCAGTATTTT. Its translation is CASRGDSSTDTQYF. Filled out from reference TRBV11-3 and TRBJ2-3, the complete variable domain reads EAGVVQSPRYKIIEKKQPVAFWCNPISGHNTLYWYLQNLGQGPELLIRYENEEAVDDSQLPKDRFSAERLKGVDSTLKIQPAELGDSAVYLCASRGDSSTDTQYFGPGTRLTVL.

The gene calls are TRBV18 and TRBJ2-7; D possibly corresponds to TRBD1 (6 bases). CDR1 and CDR2 from the germline V gene are KGHSH and LQKENI. The CDR3 is 15 residues long. Trimming removed 2 bases from V and 0 bases from J, with 11 bases in between. The CDR3 reads CASSPIQGSSYEQYF. The CDR3 bases are TGTGCCAGCTCACCAATACAGGGTAGCTCCTACGAGCAGTACTTC.

This chain uses TRBV7-5 with TRBJ2-3; TRBD2, the D gene given by the table, was not confirmed from the DNA. TRBV7-5 is shown as a pseudogene. There are 17 residues in the CDR3. The CDR3 sequence: CARSPPRGGTDTDTQYF. Written as DNA, the CDR3 is TGTGCCAGAAGCCCGCCTCGCGGGGGGACTGACACAGATACGCAGTATTTT.

The chain uses TRBV6-1 and TRBJ2-7; the D gene is possibly TRBD1 (6 bases). This CDR3 is built from 11 residues. Germline CDR1 and CDR2: MNHNS and SASEGT. V shed 6 bases and J shed 7 bases, with 10 bases lying between them. The CDR3 protein is CASSLGTEQYF. CDR3 in DNA: TGTGCCAGCAGCCTCGGGACAGAGCAGTACTTC.

This clone was seen a handful of times. V gene TRBV7-9 combines with J gene TRBJ2-7; 9 bases line up with TRBD1. Germline V gives CDR1 SEHNR, CDR2 FQNEAQ (reference sequence). The V and J ends lost 5 bases and 2 bases, in that order; junction bases with no gene match: 7. CDR3 length: 15 residues. Here the CDR3 reads CASSPRQGVTYEQYF. DNA for the CDR3: TGTGCCAGCAGCCCCCGACAGGGGGTTACCTACGAGCAGTACTTC. Complete variable domain (other parts from reference TRBV7-9 and TRBJ2-7): DTGVSQNPRHKITKRGQNVTFRCDPISEHNRLYWYRQTLGQGPEFLTYFQNEAQLEKSRLLSDRFSAERPKGSFSTLEIQRTEQGDSAMYLCASSPRQGVTYEQYFGPGTRLTVT.

The rearrangement links TRBV6-5 to TRBJ2-1, with TRBD2 matching over 9 bases. The CDR3 consists of 14 residues. Germline V gene sequence: CDR1 MNHEY, CDR2 SVGAGI. The V gene end was trimmed by 2 bases and the J gene end by 9 bases; junction bases not matched to a gene: 5. The CDR3 reads CASSYVGSGGEQFF. The DNA for the CDR3 is TGTGCCAGCAGTTACGTTGGTAGCGGGGGTGAGCAGTTCTTC.

The chain links TRBV20-1 to TRBJ2-1; D gene unclear. Germline V gene data show CDR1 as DFQATT and CDR2 as SNEGSKA (reference sequence). CDR3 length equals 11 residues. Trimming took 7 bases from V and 5 from J, leaving 9 bases between them. The CDR3 sequence is CSGADNNEQFF. CDR3 in DNA: TGCAGTGGCGCAGACAACAATGAGCAGTTCTTC.

This chain links TRBV10-1 with TRBJ2-2, with a tentative D call TRBD1 (6 bases). V was trimmed by 10 bases and J by 1 base, leaving 19 bases between them. The CDR3 has 16 amino acids. CDR1 is WNHNN, CDR2 SYGVQD, per germline (reference sequence). Here the CDR3 DNA reads TGCGCCACCAGGGGAGAACCCAGAGAGAACACCGGGGAGCTGTTTTTT. Its translation: CATRGEPRENTGELFF.

V gene TRBV5-6 combines with J gene TRBJ2-5, with 9 bases matching TRBD2. From germline, CDR1 is SGHDT and CDR2 YYEEEE. The CDR3 extends over 14 amino acids. After removal of 2 bases from V and 4 bases from J, the junction contained 3 bases not matched to a gene. In DNA, the CDR3 is TGTGCCAGCAGCTTAGCGGGGGGACGAGAGACCCAGTACTTC. It encodes CASSLAGGRETQYF.